Described below is a single TCR beta chain sequence and its context. The data are from a study of blood T cell repertoires in COVID-19. About the study: PBMCs, B-cell-depleted T cells, or T cells were the source of the cDNA or gDNA that made up the material.

The V and J ends lost 0 bases and 4 bases, in that order; junction bases with no gene match: 10. Germline V lookup: CDR1 LGHNA, CDR2 YNFKEQ. This CDR3 has 18 residues. In the original workflow: From reference gene primer amplification, estimates of nucleated cell counts were derived. Sequencing used immunoSEQ multiplex PCR; TCRdb keeps in-frame clones, though not all of them. The V and J calls and clone size were taken over from that table, and D and trimming were inferred from the DNA. The table has 150,000 to 200,000 clones, roughly 78% seen once. The sample was peripheral blood. The TCR sequence derives from a woman aged 60-75 years with COVID-19, enrolled during active disease. This chain joins TRBV4-2 and TRBJ1-2; TRBD1 matches 11 bases. Written as DNA, the CDR3 is TGTGCCAGCAGCCAAGAAATTCTAGGACAGGGGGCAACCTATGGCTACACCTTC. This translates into CASSQEILGQGATYGYTF.